The rows below give T cell receptor beta chains drawn from one sample of a study of patients and donors after allogeneic stem cell transplantation. TCRdb reprocessed the RT-PCR reads with MiXCR, giving one entry per CDR3 protein. The sample carries roughly 230,000 distinct CDR3 sequences, roughly an eighth recorded once. Sequences were obtained from blood, either unsorted or a sorted T cell fraction (not recorded which). The receptors derive from a human donor who was either an allogeneic HSCT recipient or a stem cell or donor lymphocyte infusion donor (not recorded which). It is not recorded whose cells these are; they may come from a transplant donor. Both conserved end residues are part of each CDR3. A D gene is named only where the DNA matches it firmly. Clone size is stated in some rows and not others, as once, few, many or a class when expanded.

D gene | J gene | V gene | clone size | CDR3 protein | CDR3 DNA
TRBD1 | TRBJ2-2 | TRBV18 | - | CASSQASRGHTGELFF | TGTGCCAGCTCCCAGGCCTCGAGGGGGCACACCGGGGAGCTGTTTTTT
- | TRBJ2-1 | TRBV27 | many | CASSFGRVGRPSEQFF | TGTGCCAGCAGTTTTGGGCGGGTGGGGCGTCCCTCGGAGCAGTTCTTC
- | TRBJ1-5 | TRBV4-1 | medium-sized | CASSRTSGSYQPQHF | TGCGCCAGCAGCCGCACCTCGGGGTCATATCAGCCCCAGCATTTT
- | TRBJ2-1 | TRBV7-2 | many | CASSLTRSSYNEQFF | TGTGCCAGCAGCTTGACACGTAGCTCCTACAATGAGCAGTTCTTC
- | TRBJ2-3 | TRBV4-2 | many | CASSQEPGTDTQYF | TGTGCCAGCAGCCAAGAGCCGGGCACAGATACGCAGTATTTT
- | TRBJ2-1 | TRBV19 | few | CASTGYNEQFF | TGTGCCAGTACGGGATACAATGAGCAGTTCTTC
- | TRBJ1-1 | TRBV9 | - | CASSLLGGDNTEAFF | TGTGCCAGCAGCCTCCTAGGAGGGGACAACACTGAAGCTTTCTTT
TRBD1 | TRBJ2-7 | TRBV3-1 | - | CASSRQGASYEQYF | TGTGCCAGCAGCCGACAGGGGGCATCGTACGAGCAGTACTTC
- | TRBJ2-3 | TRBV20-1 | few | CSARDRWRESTDTQYF | TGCAGTGCTAGAGATAGGTGGCGGGAAAGCACAGATACGCAGTATTTT
TRBD2 | TRBJ2-2 | TRBV20-1 | - | CSARRSLADTGELFF | TGCAGTGCTAGACGTTCGCTAGCGGACACCGGGGAGCTGTTTTTT
- | TRBJ1-1 | TRBV12-3/TRBV12-4 | many | CASSFREGTVAFF | TGTGCCAGCAGTTTTCGAGAAGGGACGGTTGCTTTCTTT